This T cell receptor (beta chain) emerged from a study of TIL therapy for anti-PD-1-resistant metastatic lung cancer. The libraries were made with immunoSEQ v3. The repertoire was sequenced with immunoSEQ multiplex PCR; TCRdb's copy has only in-frame clones and lacks some. The sample holds approximately 50,000 clones, 75% to 85% seen once. Time point of the sample: pre-treatment sample, taken before nivolumab and TIL therapy. CDR1 is SGHNT and CDR2 is YENEEA in the germline V gene. The CDR3 length is 15 residues. The V and J ends lost 3 bases and 6 bases, in that order; junction bases with no gene match: 8.

The TCR comes from a person between 25 and 80 years old with non-small cell lung cancer. Sequences were derived from blood, sampled at baseline. The rearrangement joins TRBV11-3 to TRBJ2-1; 7 bases are shared with TRBD1. DNA of the CDR3: TGTGCCAGCAGCTTTAGGGACAGTAGGTTCAATGAGCAGTTCTTC. As protein: CASSFRDSRFNEQFF.